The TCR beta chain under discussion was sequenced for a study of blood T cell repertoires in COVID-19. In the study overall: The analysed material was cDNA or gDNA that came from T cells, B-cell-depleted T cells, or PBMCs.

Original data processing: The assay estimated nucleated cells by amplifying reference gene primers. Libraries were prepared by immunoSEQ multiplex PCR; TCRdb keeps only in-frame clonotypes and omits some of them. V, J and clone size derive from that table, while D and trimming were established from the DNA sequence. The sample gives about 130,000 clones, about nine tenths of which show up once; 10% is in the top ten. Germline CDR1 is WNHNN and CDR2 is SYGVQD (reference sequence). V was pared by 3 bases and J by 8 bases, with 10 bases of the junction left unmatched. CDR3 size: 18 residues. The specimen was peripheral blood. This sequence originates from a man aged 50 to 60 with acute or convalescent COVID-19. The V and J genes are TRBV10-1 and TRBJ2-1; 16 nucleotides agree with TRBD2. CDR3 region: CASSDPPGLAGGVDEQFF. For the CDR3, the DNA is TGCGCCAGCAGTGACCCACCGGGACTAGCGGGAGGGGTAGATGAGCAGTTCTTC.